Here is one T cell receptor beta chain with its context. The entry originates in a study of T cells after yellow fever vaccination. The germline CDR1 and CDR2 sequences are MGHRA and YSYEKL. The CDR3 totals 17 residues. The V and J ends lost 4 bases and 2 bases, in that order; junction bases with no gene match: 12. Researchers made TCR cDNA using 5'RACE template switching, and this step added a universal primer site and UMIs. TCRdb independently ran MiXCR on the 5' RACE reads; one entry per CDR3 protein. The table includes roughly 190,000 distinct CDR3 sequences, about 10% detected once. The chain recombines TRBV4-1 with TRBJ2-7; 9 nucleotides align to TRBD1. The sample consisted of CD8+ T cells sorted from PBMCs, taken 15 days after the yellow fever booster vaccination. This TCR was sampled from a man younger than 35 who received the YFV17D yellow fever vaccine. CDR3: CASSLVPGTGLAYEQYF. CDR3 bases: TGCGCCAGCAGCCTTGTTCCCGGGACAGGGCTTGCCTACGAGCAGTACTTC.